The 22 T cell receptor beta chains reported below all come from one sample, sequenced in a study of T-cell reconstitution after alpha-beta-depleted transplantation in children. It was with unique molecular identifiers that the TCRbeta library was prepared. TCRdb re-analysed the PCR reads in MiXCR, keeping a single row per CDR3 protein. The table has about 500,000 distinct CDR3 sequences, about an eighth seen once. Material: PBMCs, mostly from graft donor cells, obtained 180 days after TCRalphabeta/CD19-depleted stem cell transplant. These receptor sequences come from a female patient under 10 years old who had a stem cell transplant for aplastic anemia, so the T cells may come from the graft donor.

The chain uses TRBV20-1 and TRBJ1-1, with D possibly TRBD1 on 6 matching bases. The length of the CDR3 is 13 residues. V was trimmed by 8 bases and J by 2 bases, leaving 15 bases between them. The germline CDR1 and CDR2 sequences are DFQATT and SNEGSKA (reference sequence). This CDR3 is CSPSLTGNTEAFF. CDR3 bases: TGCAGTCCCTCGTTGACAGGAAACACTGAAGCTTTCTTT.

This clonotype has ten or more counts. This chain uses TRBV7-2 with TRBJ2-5; possibly TRBD1 for D (5 bases). Germline lookup yields CDR1 SGHTA and CDR2 FQGNSA. V lost 4 bases to trimming and J lost 5 bases, with 14 bases between them. This CDR3 contains 14 residues. The CDR3 sequence is CASSSRPPGETQYF. DNA of the CDR3: TGTGCCAGCAGCTCCCGCCCCCCAGGGGAGACCCAGTACTTC. The entire variable domain, with the rest obtained from reference TRBV7-2 and TRBJ2-5, is as follows: GAGVSQSPSNKVTEKGKDVELRCDPISGHTALYWYRQSLGQGLEFLIYFQGNSAPDKSGLPSDRFSAERTGGSVSTLTIQRTQQEDSAVYLCASSSRPPGETQYFGPGTRLLVL.

This clonotype was counted ten times or more. The CDR3: CASSSPDRATYEQYF. The DNA for the CDR3 is TGTGCCAGCAGTTCTCCGGACAGGGCTACCTACGAGCAGTACTTC. The chain couples TRBV6-5 to TRBJ2-7, with 8 bases identical to TRBD1. CDR1 MNHEY and CDR2 SVGAGI come from the germline V gene. Losses at the gene ends were 4 bases for V and 2 bases for J; bases not matched to a gene: 7. The CDR3 has 15 residues.

The genes are TRBV4-1 and TRBJ2-4; 15 bases are a match to TRBD2. The V gene's germline CDR1 is MGHRA and CDR2 YSYEKL. The CDR3 runs to 21 residues. V dropped 2 bases and J dropped 8; count of bases not matched to a gene: 19. The CDR3, as DNA: TGCGCCAGCAGCCAACAAGCTGGGTGGATGGGGACTAGCGGGAGGAGGGACATTCAGTACTTC. This encodes CASSQQAGWMGTSGRRDIQYF.

There are a few counts of this clonotype. J is TRBJ2-1 and V is TRBV11-3; the match to TRBD2 covers 10 bases. The V and J ends lost 1 base and 8 bases, in that order; junction bases with no gene match: 5. The length of the CDR3 is 15 residues. Germline CDR1 reads SGHNT; CDR2 reads YENEEA. CDR3: CASSLGASGSDEQFF. In nucleotides, the CDR3 is TGTGCCAGCAGCTTAGGGGCTAGCGGGAGTGATGAGCAGTTCTTC.

In its sample, this clonotype was seen a few times. The genes are TRBV12-3 or TRBV12-4 and TRBJ2-1; TRBD2 aligns across 7 bases. CDR3 length equals 19 residues. With V trimmed by 5 bases and J by 0 bases, 16 bases remained unmatched. The CDR3 DNA reads TGTGCCAGCAGTCGGCCCTTAGCGGGTATTACCCGCTCCTACAATGAGCAGTTCTTC. It yields the protein CASSRPLAGITRSYNEQFF.

This clonotype has only a few counts. The rearrangement links TRBV6-2 or TRBV6-3 to TRBJ2-7, with 11 bases matching TRBD2. This CDR3 is 17 amino acids long. Trimming cost V 6 bases and J 2 bases; bases outside gene matches: 12. CDR1 is MNHEY and CDR2 is SVGEGT in the germline V gene. CDR3 loop: CASRPTTSGVPPYEQYF. The DNA of the CDR3 is TGTGCCAGCAGACCTACGACTAGCGGGGTCCCACCCTACGAGCAGTACTTC.

This clonotype has more than one count but fewer than ten. The rearrangement uses TRBV11-2 and TRBJ2-1, with TRBD2 identical over 7 bases. V was pared by 2 bases and J by 2 bases, with 9 bases of the junction left unmatched. The CDR3 sequence is 17 residues long. The germline gives CDR1 SGHAT, CDR2 FQNNGV. The CDR3 is CASSLYPGRGTYNEQFF. The CDR3 DNA reads TGTGCCAGCAGCTTATATCCGGGGCGGGGGACCTACAATGAGCAGTTCTTC.

V is TRBV14 and J is TRBJ2-3, with 8 nucleotides matching TRBD2. The germline V gene has CDR1 SGHDN and CDR2 FVKESK. This CDR3 region has 18 residues. J gave up 3 bases and V 4 bases, and 15 bases lay outside the gene matches. CDR3 nucleotides: TGTGCCAGCAGCCCTTGGACTAGCCGTAGGTCGGTTACAGATACGCAGTATTTT. Its protein is CASSPWTSRRSVTDTQYF.

There are a few counts of this clonotype. This chain connects TRBV7-2 to TRBJ1-2, with D perhaps matching TRBD1 (5 bases). V was pared by 5 bases and J by 3 bases, with 13 bases between. The CDR3 extends over 14 amino acids. Germline CDR1 SGHTA, CDR2 FQGNSA. The CDR3 here is CASSLIGEYYGYTF. The CDR3 DNA sequence: TGTGCCAGCAGCCTAATAGGGGAATACTATGGCTACACCTTC.

This clonotype was counted ten times or more. The chain couples TRBV20-1 to TRBJ1-1; D gene unclear. V was clipped by 3 bases and J by 3 bases, with 5 bases between them. CDR1 is DFQATT and CDR2 is SNEGSKA in the germline V gene (reference sequence). There are 11 residues in the CDR3. The CDR3 nucleotides read TGCAGTGCTAGGGCGCACACTGAAGCTTTCTTT. It translates to CSARAHTEAFF.

The chain is built from TRBV4-3 and TRBJ2-1; 8 bases are shared with TRBD1. The CDR3 contains 16 residues. The V segment lost 4 bases and the J segment 8 bases; nucleotides outside the gene matches: 13. Germline V gene sequence: CDR1 LGHNA, CDR2 YSLEER. The CDR3 reads CASSPQLDRGIYEQFF. Here the CDR3 DNA reads TGCGCCAGCAGCCCCCAACTCGACAGGGGAATCTATGAGCAGTTCTTC.

V is TRBV9 and J is TRBJ2-1; 7 nucleotides match TRBD1. The CDR3 runs to 16 residues. V lost 3 bases, J lost 10 bases, and 16 bases stayed unmatched. Germline loops: CDR1 SGDLS, CDR2 YYNGEE. DNA for the CDR3: TGTGCCAGCAGCGCTGGACAGGCTATCAGTCAGGCCGAGCAGTTCTTC. Amino acids: CASSAGQAISQAEQFF. The whole variable domain, remainder taken from reference TRBV9 and TRBJ2-1, is DSGVTQTPKHLITATGQRVTLRCSPRSGDLSVYWYQQSLDQGLQFLIQYYNGEERAKGNILERFSAQQFPDLHSELNLSSLELGDSALYFCASSAGQAISQAEQFFGPGTRLTVL.

The chain joins TRBV9 to TRBJ2-7; D tentatively reads TRBD1 or TRBD2 (5 bases each). V was trimmed by 4 bases and J by 2 bases, leaving 13 bases between them. CDR1 and CDR2 from the germline V gene are SGDLS and YYNGEE. This CDR3 has 14 amino acids. CDR3 sequence: CASSRDLPTYEQYF. The DNA of the CDR3 is TGTGCCAGCAGCCGGGACCTTCCTACCTACGAGCAGTACTTC.

This clonotype was detected only a few times. The chain links TRBV27 to TRBJ2-1, with D tentatively TRBD2 (6 bases). Deletions cut 4 bases from V and 2 bases from J, with 15 bases between. This CDR3 spans 16 amino acids. Germline CDR1 and CDR2: MNHEY and SMNVEV (reference sequence). The CDR3 reads CASSSQTRDTYNEQFF. CDR3 in DNA: TGTGCCAGCAGTTCCCAGACTAGAGACACCTACAATGAGCAGTTCTTC.

The rearrangement links TRBV20-1 to TRBJ1-5; 7 bases map to TRBD1. CDR1 DFQATT and CDR2 SNEGSKA come from the germline V gene (reference sequence). V shed 4 bases, J shed 0 bases, and the junction held 9 bases outside the gene matches. The CDR3 totals 16 residues. The CDR3 DNA follows: TGCAGTGCTAATAGACAGGGTCCCTATAGCAATCAGCCCCAGCATTTT. Translation gives CSANRQGPYSNQPQHF.

This clonotype has a count of ten or more. V usage is TRBV5-1 and J usage is TRBJ2-3, with D tentatively TRBD1 or TRBD2 (5 bases each). Germline CDR1 and CDR2: SGHRS and YFSETQ. The V gene lost 5 bases and the J gene lost 2 bases, with 12 bases spanning the gap. The CDR3 consists of 14 residues. The CDR3 DNA reads as TGCGCCAGCAGTGGGGCAGGACTCACAGATACGCAGTATTTT. Translation: CASSGAGLTDTQYF.

This clonotype was seen a handful of times. The chain combines TRBV20-1 with TRBJ1-6; 8 bases map to TRBD1. Germline trimming cut 2 bases from V and 7 bases from J; bases unmatched to any gene: 4. CDR1 and CDR2 from the germline V gene are DFQATT and SNEGSKA (reference sequence). This CDR3 has 14 residues. CDR3 amino acids: CSARQDRENSPLHF. In DNA form, the CDR3 reads TGCAGTGCTAGACAGGACAGGGAGAATTCACCCCTCCACTTT.

Note on this clonotype: This may be a read error, as it is one base from a much larger clone. V is TRBV4-3 and J is TRBJ2-7; D is possibly TRBD2 (5 bases). This CDR3 has 15 residues. V dropped 2 bases and J dropped 0 bases, with 11 bases sitting between them. Germline values: CDR1 LGHNA, CDR2 YSLEER. The CDR3 region is CASSQNLGLSYEQYF. As DNA, the CDR3 is TGCGCCAGCAGCCAAAATCTTGGACTCTCCTACGAGCAGTACTTC.

This clonotype was seen ten or more times. The chain carries TRBV5-1 and TRBJ2-1; the D gene is possibly TRBD2 (6 bases). CDR1 is SGHRS and CDR2 is YFSETQ in the germline V gene. The V gene lost 1 base and the J gene lost 7 bases, with 12 bases spanning the gap. There are 14 residues in the CDR3. CDR3 region: CASSLSGEGNEQFF. The CDR3 DNA is TGCGCCAGCAGCTTGTCGGGAGAGGGGAATGAGCAGTTCTTC.

Notes on this clonotype: The germline gene is not matched at one end of the junction; a read error may be the cause. The chain joins TRBV28 to TRBJ2-7, with D hard to call. The length of the CDR3 is 15 residues. From germline, CDR1 is MDHEN and CDR2 SYDVKM. DNA for the CDR3: TGTGCCAGCAGCCTGCTAGGCGCCAGGTCCTACGAGCACTACTTC. Translating it yields CASSLLGARSYEHYF.

Only a few counts were recorded for this clonotype. This sequence joins TRBV10-3 and TRBJ2-7; 13 positions agree with TRBD2. The ends lost 2 bases at V and 0 bases at J; junction bases unmatched: 7. Germline V gene sequence: CDR1 ENHRY, CDR2 SYGVKD. The CDR3 has 18 residues. The CDR3 coding sequence is TGTGCCATCAGTGAGGGACTAGCGGGAGAGGGGAGCTCCTACGAGCAGTACGTC. It is translated as CAISEGLAGEGSSYEQYV.